This T cell receptor (beta chain) was captured by sequencing in a study of T-cell reconstitution after alpha-beta-depleted transplantation in children. A few counts support this clonotype. TCRbeta library construction was performed incorporating unique molecular identifiers. MiXCR, run by TCRdb on the PCR reads, gives a single entry per CDR3 protein. The sample holds about 460,000 distinct CDR3 sequences, approximately 12% seen once. The starting material was PBMCs from the stem cell graft donor, obtained from the stem cell graft. The sequence was obtained from a human donor who donated a stem cell graft to a child with combined immunodeficiency.

The CDR3 loop is CASSLMTEVNQPQHF. DNA of the CDR3: TGTGCCAGTAGTTTGATGACGGAAGTCAATCAGCCCCAGCATTTT. The chain is built from TRBV19 and TRBJ1-5; D is undetermined. The CDR3 spans 15 residues. Trimming removed 5 bases from V and 3 bases from J, with 14 bases in between. CDR1 is LNHDA, CDR2 SQIVND, per germline (reference sequence).